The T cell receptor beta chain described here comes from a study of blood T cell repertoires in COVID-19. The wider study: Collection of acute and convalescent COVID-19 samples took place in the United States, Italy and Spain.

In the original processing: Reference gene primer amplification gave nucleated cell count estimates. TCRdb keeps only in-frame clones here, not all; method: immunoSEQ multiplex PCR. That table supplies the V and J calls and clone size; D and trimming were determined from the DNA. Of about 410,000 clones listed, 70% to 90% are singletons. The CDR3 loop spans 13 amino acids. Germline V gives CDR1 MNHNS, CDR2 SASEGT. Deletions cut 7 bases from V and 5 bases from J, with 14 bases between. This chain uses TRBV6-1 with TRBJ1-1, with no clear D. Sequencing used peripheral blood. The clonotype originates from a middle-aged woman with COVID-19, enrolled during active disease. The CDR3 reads CASTPRLTTEAFF. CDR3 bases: TGTGCCAGCACCCCCCGATTGACTACTGAAGCTTTCTTT.